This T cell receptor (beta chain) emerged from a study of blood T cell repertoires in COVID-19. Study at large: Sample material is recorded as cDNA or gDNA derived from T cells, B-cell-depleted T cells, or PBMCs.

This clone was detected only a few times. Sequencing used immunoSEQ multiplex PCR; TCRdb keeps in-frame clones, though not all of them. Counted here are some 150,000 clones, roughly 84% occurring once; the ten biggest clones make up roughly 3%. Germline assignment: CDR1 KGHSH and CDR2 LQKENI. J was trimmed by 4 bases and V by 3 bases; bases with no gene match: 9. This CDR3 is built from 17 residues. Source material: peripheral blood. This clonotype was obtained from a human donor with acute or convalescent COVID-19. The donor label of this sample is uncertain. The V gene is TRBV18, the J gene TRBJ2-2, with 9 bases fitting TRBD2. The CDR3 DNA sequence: TGTGCCAGCTCACCTGACAGTAGCGGGAGTATCACCGGGGAGCTGTTTTTT. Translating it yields CASSPDSSGSITGELFF.